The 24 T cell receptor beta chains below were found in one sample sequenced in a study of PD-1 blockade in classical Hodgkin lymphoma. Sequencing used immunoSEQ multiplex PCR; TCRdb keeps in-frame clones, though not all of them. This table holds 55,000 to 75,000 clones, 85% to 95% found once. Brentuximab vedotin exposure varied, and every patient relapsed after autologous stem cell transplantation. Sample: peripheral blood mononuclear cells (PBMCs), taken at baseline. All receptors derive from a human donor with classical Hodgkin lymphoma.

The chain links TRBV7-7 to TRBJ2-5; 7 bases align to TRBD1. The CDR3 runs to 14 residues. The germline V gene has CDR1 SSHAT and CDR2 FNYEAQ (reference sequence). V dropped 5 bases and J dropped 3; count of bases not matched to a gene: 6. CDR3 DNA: TGTGCCAGCAGCCAAACAGGGACAGAAGAGACCCAGTACTTC. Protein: CASSQTGTEETQYF.

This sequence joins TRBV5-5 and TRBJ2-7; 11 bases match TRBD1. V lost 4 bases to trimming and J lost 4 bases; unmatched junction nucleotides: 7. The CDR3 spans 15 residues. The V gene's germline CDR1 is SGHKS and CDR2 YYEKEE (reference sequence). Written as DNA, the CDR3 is TGTGCCAGCAGCCGAGGACAGGGGGCGCCTTACGAGCAGTACTTC. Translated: CASSRGQGAPYEQYF.

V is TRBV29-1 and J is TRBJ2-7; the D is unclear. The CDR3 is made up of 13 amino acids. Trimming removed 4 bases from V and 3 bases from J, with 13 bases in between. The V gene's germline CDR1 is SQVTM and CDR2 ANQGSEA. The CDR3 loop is CSVAGWAGYEQYF. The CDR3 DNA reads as TGCAGCGTTGCCGGGTGGGCTGGCTACGAGCAGTACTTC.

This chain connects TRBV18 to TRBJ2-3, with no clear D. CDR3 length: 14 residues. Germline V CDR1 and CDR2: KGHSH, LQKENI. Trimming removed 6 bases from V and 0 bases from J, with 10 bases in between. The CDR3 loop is CASSPALSTDTQYF. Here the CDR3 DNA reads TGTGCCAGCTCCCCAGCCCTAAGCACAGATACGCAGTATTTT.

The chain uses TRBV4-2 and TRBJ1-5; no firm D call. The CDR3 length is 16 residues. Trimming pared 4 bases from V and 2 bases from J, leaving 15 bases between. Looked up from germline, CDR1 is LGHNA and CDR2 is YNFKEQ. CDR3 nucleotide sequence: TGTGCCAGCAGCCCATCGCTTACTTTGGGCAATCAGCCCCAGCATTTT. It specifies CASSPSLTLGNQPQHF.

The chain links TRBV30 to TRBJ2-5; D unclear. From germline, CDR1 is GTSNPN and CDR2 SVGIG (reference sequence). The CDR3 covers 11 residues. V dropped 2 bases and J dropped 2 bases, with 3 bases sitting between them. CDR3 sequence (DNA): TGTGCCTGGAGTACACAAGAGACCCAGTACTTC. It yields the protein CAWSTQETQYF.

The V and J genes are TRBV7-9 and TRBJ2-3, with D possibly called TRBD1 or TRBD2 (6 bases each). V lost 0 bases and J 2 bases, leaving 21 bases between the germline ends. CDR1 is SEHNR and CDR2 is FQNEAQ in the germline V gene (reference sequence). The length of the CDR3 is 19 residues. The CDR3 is CASSLASVGGEKVTDTQYF. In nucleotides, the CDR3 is TGTGCCAGCAGCTTAGCTTCGGTCGGGGGCGAGAAAGTCACAGATACGCAGTATTTT.

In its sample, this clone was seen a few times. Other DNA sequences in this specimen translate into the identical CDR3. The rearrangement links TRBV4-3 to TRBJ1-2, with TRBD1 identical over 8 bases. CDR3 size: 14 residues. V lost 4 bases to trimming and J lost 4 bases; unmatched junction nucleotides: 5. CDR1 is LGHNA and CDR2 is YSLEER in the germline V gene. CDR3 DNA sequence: TGCGCCAGCAGCCCAGACAGGGGATCCTATGGCTACACCTTC. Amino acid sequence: CASSPDRGSYGYTF.

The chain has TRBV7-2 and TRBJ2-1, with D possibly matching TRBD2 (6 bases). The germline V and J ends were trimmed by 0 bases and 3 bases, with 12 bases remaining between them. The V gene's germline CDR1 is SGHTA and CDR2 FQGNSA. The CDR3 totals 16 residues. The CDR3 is CASSLAGGGGYNEQFF. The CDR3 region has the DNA TGTGCCAGCAGCTTAGCGGGGGGTGGAGGCTACAATGAGCAGTTCTTC.

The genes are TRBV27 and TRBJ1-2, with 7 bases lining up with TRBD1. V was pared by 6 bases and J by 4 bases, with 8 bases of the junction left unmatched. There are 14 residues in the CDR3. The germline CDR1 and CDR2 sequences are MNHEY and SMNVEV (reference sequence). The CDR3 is CASSQGQTLYGYTF. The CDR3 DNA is TGTGCCAGCAGCCAGGGACAGACCCTCTATGGCTACACCTTC.

The chain's CDR3 is CASSFFLIGQAANYGYTF. The CDR3 DNA sequence: TGTGCCAGCAGCTTTTTCCTCATCGGACAGGCAGCTAACTATGGCTACACCTTC. The rearrangement links TRBV7-9 to TRBJ1-2, with 7 positions matching TRBD1. Germline-derived CDR1 and CDR2 are SEHNR and FQNEAQ (reference sequence). V dropped 3 bases and J dropped 0; count of bases not matched to a gene: 13. The CDR3 extends over 18 amino acids.

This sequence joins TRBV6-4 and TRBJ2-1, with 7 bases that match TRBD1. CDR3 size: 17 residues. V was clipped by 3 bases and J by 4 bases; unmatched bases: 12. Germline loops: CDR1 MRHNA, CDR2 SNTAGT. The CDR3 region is CASSDWLGGKGYNEQFF. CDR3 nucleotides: TGTGCCAGCAGTGATTGGTTAGGGGGCAAAGGATACAATGAGCAGTTCTTC.

The CDR3 nucleotides read TGTGCCAGCAGGAGAGACAGGGCTCGAAATGAAAAACTGTTTTTT. This codes for CASRRDRARNEKLFF. The chain combines TRBV5-8 with TRBJ1-4, with 7 positions matching TRBD1. Trimming took 5 bases from V and 5 from J; bases not matched to a gene: 9. The CDR3 extends over 15 amino acids. Germline V gene lookup returns CDR1 SGHTS and CDR2 YDEGEE.

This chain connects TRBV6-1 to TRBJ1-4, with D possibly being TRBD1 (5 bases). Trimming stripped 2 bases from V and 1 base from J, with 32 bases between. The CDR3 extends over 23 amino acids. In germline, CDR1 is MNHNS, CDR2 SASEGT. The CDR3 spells CASSELGPILSQSRGKTNEKLFF. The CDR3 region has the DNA TGTGCCAGCAGTGAACTTGGACCCATCCTTAGCCAAAGTAGGGGAAAAACTAATGAAAAACTGTTTTTT.

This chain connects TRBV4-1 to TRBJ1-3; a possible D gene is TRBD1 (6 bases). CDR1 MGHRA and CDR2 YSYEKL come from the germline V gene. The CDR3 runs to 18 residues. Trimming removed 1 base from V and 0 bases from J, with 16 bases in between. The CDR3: CASSQVLGDILSGNTIYF. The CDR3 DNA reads TGCGCCAGCAGCCAAGTCTTAGGGGACATACTCTCTGGAAACACCATATATTTT.

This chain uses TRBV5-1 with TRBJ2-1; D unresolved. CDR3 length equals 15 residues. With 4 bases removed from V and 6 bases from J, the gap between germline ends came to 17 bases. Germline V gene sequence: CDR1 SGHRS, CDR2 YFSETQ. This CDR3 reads CASSPRVADSNEQFF. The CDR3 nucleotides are TGCGCCAGCAGCCCCCGCGTCGCCGATAGCAATGAGCAGTTCTTC. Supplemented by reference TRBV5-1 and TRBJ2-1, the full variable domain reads KAGVTQTPRYLIKTRGQQVTLSCSPISGHRSVSWYQQTPGQGLQFLFEYFSETQRNKGNFPGRFSGRQFSNSRSEMNVSTLELGDSALYLCASSPRVADSNEQFFGPGTRLTVL.

CDR3 sequence: CASSQTSASYNEQFF. CDR3 in DNA: TGTGCCAGTAGTCAGACTAGCGCTTCCTACAATGAGCAGTTCTTC. The J gene is TRBJ2-1, the V gene TRBV19, with TRBD2 matching over 8 bases. This CDR3 is built from 15 residues. After removal of 5 bases from V and 1 base from J, the junction contained 4 bases not matched to a gene. In germline, CDR1 is LNHDA, CDR2 SQIVND (reference sequence).

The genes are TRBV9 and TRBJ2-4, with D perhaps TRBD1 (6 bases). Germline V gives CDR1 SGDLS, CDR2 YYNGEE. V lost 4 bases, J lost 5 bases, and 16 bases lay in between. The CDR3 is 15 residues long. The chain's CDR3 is CASSPMQGLENIQYF. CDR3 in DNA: TGTGCCAGCAGCCCCATGCAGGGGCTCGAAAACATTCAGTACTTC.

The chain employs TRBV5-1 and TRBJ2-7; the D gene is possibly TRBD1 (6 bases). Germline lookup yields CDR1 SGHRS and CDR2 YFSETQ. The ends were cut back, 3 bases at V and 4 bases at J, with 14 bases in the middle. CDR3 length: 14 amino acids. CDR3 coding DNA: TGCGCCAGCAGCTATGGACAGTTGGGGTACGAGCAGTACTTC. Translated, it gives CASSYGQLGYEQYF.

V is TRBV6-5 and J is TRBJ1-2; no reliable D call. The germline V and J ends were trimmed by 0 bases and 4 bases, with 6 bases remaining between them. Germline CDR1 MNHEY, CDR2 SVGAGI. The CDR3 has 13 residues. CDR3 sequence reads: CASSYSVIYGYTF. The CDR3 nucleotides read TGTGCCAGCAGTTACTCGGTAATCTATGGCTACACCTTC.

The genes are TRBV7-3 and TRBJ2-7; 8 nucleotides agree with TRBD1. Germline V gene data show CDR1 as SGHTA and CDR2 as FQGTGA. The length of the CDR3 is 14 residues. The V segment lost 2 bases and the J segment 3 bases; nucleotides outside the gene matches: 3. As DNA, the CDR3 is TGTGCCAGCAGCTTACCGGGACAGGACTACGAGCAGTACTTC. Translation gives CASSLPGQDYEQYF.

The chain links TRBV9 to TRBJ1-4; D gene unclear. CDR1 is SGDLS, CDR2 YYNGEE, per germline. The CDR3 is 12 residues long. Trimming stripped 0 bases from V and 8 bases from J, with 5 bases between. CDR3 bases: TGTGCCAGCAGCGTAGCGGGGGAAAAACTGTTTTTT. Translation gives CASSVAGEKLFF.

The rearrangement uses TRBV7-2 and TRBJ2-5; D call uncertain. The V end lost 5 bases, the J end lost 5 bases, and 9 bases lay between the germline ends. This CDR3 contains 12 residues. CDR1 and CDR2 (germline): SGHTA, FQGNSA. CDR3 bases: TGTGCCAGCAGCCTATTGGGGGAGACCCAGTACTTC. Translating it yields CASSLLGETQYF.

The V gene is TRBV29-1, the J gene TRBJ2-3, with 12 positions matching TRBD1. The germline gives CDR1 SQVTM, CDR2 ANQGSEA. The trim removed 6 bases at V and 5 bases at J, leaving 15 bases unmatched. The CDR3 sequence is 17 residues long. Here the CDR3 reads CSVAPGQGAYLGDTQYF. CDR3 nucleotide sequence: TGCAGCGTGGCTCCGGGACAGGGGGCATATTTAGGAGATACGCAGTATTTT.